This paragraph reports one TCR beta chain. The antigen remains undetermined. MiXCR, applied by TCRdb to the PCR reads, yields one record per CDR3 protein. The sample records 20,000 to 25,000 distinct CDR3 sequences, roughly 62% being singletons. The CDR3 spans 13 residues. Germline V gene data show CDR1 as SGHNT and CDR2 as YYREEE (reference sequence). The V segment lost 3 bases and the J segment 4 bases; nucleotides outside the gene matches: 4. The sample is drawn from a study of vaccination and CD4 T cells after COVID-19. For the study at large: Each participant underwent a two-dose regimen of either the BNT162b2 or the mRNA-1273 vaccine. The study, taken as a whole, reports: For SARS-CoV-2-reactive clonotypes, the median went from about 22 to 38, a nonsignificant increase. Convalescent patients had 304 of 307 vaccine-specific clones showing spike mono-reactivity.

Material: CD4+ T cells from blood, obtained before SARS-CoV-2 vaccination. V usage is TRBV5-4 and J usage is TRBJ2-7; 7 bases are a match to TRBD2. The TCR was taken from a human donor who had recovered from COVID-19. The CDR3 bases are TGTGCCAGCAGCTGGGACTACGGTTACGAGCAGTACTTC. Encoded protein: CASSWDYGYEQYF.